These 26 T cell receptor beta chains came from one sample sequenced in a study of identical twins. Via MiXCR, TCRdb re-called the 5' RACE reads, giving one row per CDR3 protein. The sample records roughly 250,000 distinct CDR3 sequences, over 13% being singletons. The sequencing sample was made of memory (CD45RO+) T cells sorted from blood. All receptors derive from a woman between 18 and 29 years old in good health.

Many counts were recorded for this clonotype. CDR3 in amino acids: CASSYPGTDGYTF. The CDR3 DNA follows: TGTGCCAGCAGTTACCCTGGGACCGACGGCTACACCTTC. The chain employs TRBV6-5 and TRBJ1-2, with a tentative D call TRBD1 (5 bases). The ends were cut back, 2 bases at V and 8 bases at J, with 12 bases in the middle. The V gene's germline CDR1 is MNHEY and CDR2 SVGAGI. This CDR3 is 13 amino acids long.

This clonotype was seen a few times. The CDR3 DNA follows: TGTGCCAGCAGTTCCGGGACTAGCGGGAGTAACTACCATTACAATGAGCAGTTCTTC. Translating it yields CASSSGTSGSNYHYNEQFF. This chain links TRBV27 with TRBJ2-1, with 14 bases identical to TRBD2. Germline V CDR1 and CDR2: MNHEY, SMNVEV (reference sequence). The CDR3 sequence is 19 residues long. Trimming removed 4 bases from V and 4 bases from J; junction bases left unmatched: 12.

This clonotype was seen repeatedly, ten times or more. The CDR3 DNA reads TGTGCCAGCAGCCAAGGTGGACAGAGAAACACAGATACGCAGTATTTT. Its protein product is CASSQGGQRNTDTQYF. V and J are TRBV4-2 and TRBJ2-3, with D possibly being TRBD1 (6 bases). The V end lost 1 base, the J end lost 2 bases, and 13 bases lay between the germline ends. Looked up from germline, CDR1 is LGHNA and CDR2 is YNFKEQ. The CDR3 loop spans 16 amino acids.

This clonotype was picked up a small number of times. The rearrangement uses TRBV14 and TRBJ1-1, with D perhaps TRBD1 (5 bases). The CDR3 spans 17 residues. Germline CDR1 reads SGHDN; CDR2 reads FVKESK. The V gene lost 5 bases and the J gene lost 0 bases, with 19 bases spanning the gap. CDR3 loop: CASSSFQGSWVNTEAFF. The CDR3 DNA sequence: TGTGCCAGCAGCTCCTTCCAGGGAAGCTGGGTGAACACTGAAGCTTTCTTT.

This clonotype was counted only a few times. The V call is TRBV7-9, the J call TRBJ1-2, with D possibly being TRBD1 (6 bases). The CDR3 spans 14 residues. CDR1 is SEHNR, CDR2 FQNEAQ, per germline (reference sequence). Trimming removed 5 bases from V and 0 bases from J, with 10 bases in between. In DNA, the CDR3 is TGTGCCAGCAGCCCAGGGGCGACTAACTATGGCTACACCTTC. This translates into CASSPGATNYGYTF.

J is TRBJ1-2 and V is TRBV6-5, with D possibly matching TRBD1 (5 bases). V was cut by 2 bases and J by 6 bases, with 10 bases left in between. Germline lookup yields CDR1 MNHEY and CDR2 SVGAGI. There are 13 residues in the CDR3. CDR3 sequence: CASSYRAGDGYTF. DNA for the CDR3: TGTGCCAGCAGTTACAGGGCGGGGGATGGCTACACCTTC.

CDR3: CSARATVRDYSNQPQHF. For the CDR3, the DNA is TGCAGTGCTAGAGCAACCGTACGAGACTATAGCAATCAGCCCCAGCATTTT. V gene TRBV20-1 combines with J gene TRBJ1-5, with D unresolved. The V gene's germline CDR1 is DFQATT and CDR2 SNEGSKA (reference sequence). This CDR3 comprises 17 residues. V lost 1 base and J 0 bases, leaving 16 bases between the germline ends.

This clonotype was seen more than once but under ten times. The J gene is TRBJ2-7, the V gene TRBV30, with TRBD2 identical over 7 bases. Germline CDR1 reads GTSNPN; CDR2 reads SVGIG (reference sequence). With 1 base clipped from V and 5 bases from J, the junction kept 8 bases outside the gene matches. This CDR3 has 14 amino acids. The CDR3, as DNA: TGTGCCTGGAGTGAGGGAGGGGAGGTGAACGAGCAGTACTTC. As protein: CAWSEGGEVNEQYF.

This clonotype was seen a few times. The chain employs TRBV4-3 and TRBJ2-1, with 10 bases matching TRBD2. The CDR3 is made up of 16 amino acids. CDR1 and CDR2 (germline): LGHNA, YSLEER. J lost 6 bases, V lost 10 bases, and 15 bases had no gene match. Written as DNA, the CDR3 is TGCGCCACCTACTTCCTAGCGGGAGTGGGGAGCAATGAGCAGTTCTTC. Translating it yields CATYFLAGVGSNEQFF.

The CDR3 nucleotides read TGCAGCGTTGAATTATGGGGTTACGAGCAGTACTTC. It translates to CSVELWGYEQYF. J is TRBJ2-7 and V is TRBV29-1; D remains unclear. Germline V gene lookup returns CDR1 SQVTM and CDR2 ANQGSEA. Trimming took 2 bases from V and 4 from J, leaving 9 bases between them. This CDR3 has 12 amino acids.

At least ten counts were recorded for this clonotype. This chain uses TRBV20-1 with TRBJ2-4; D possibly matches TRBD1 or TRBD2 (6 bases each). With 4 bases removed from V and 10 bases from J, the gap between germline ends came to 20 bases. Germline V CDR1 and CDR2: DFQATT, SNEGSKA (reference sequence). The CDR3 consists of 14 residues. The CDR3: CSATGEGGGQIQYF. CDR3 DNA: TGCAGTGCTACGGGAGAGGGGGGCGGACAGATTCAGTACTTC.

The gene calls are TRBV7-9 and TRBJ2-7, with D uncertain. The germline V gene has CDR1 SEHNR and CDR2 FQNEAQ (reference sequence). V was cut by 0 bases and J by 2 bases, with 8 bases left in between. This CDR3 has 14 residues. The CDR3 bases are TGTGCCAGCAGCTTAGCAGGGCTACCCTACGAGCAGTACTTC. As protein: CASSLAGLPYEQYF.

This clonotype was seen repeatedly, ten times or more. This sequence joins TRBV20-1 and TRBJ2-4; perhaps TRBD1 as D (6 bases). The V gene's germline CDR1 is DFQATT and CDR2 SNEGSKA (reference sequence). The V end was cut by 5 bases, the J end by 7 bases, with 12 bases between. The CDR3 covers 12 residues. The CDR3 DNA reads as TGCAGTGCTCGGCTCACAGGGAACATTCAGTACTTC. Amino acids: CSARLTGNIQYF.

The chain recombines TRBV5-1 with TRBJ2-1; D may correspond to TRBD1 or TRBD2 (5 bases each). The germline V gene has CDR1 SGHRS and CDR2 YFSETQ. Trimming removed 0 bases at V and 2 bases at J, with 12 bases between. The CDR3 is 16 residues long. The CDR3 protein is CASSLGGGWTYNEQFF. As DNA, the CDR3 is TGCGCCAGCAGCTTGGGTGGGGGTTGGACCTACAATGAGCAGTTCTTC. Supplemented by reference TRBV5-1 and TRBJ2-1, the full variable domain reads KAGVTQTPRYLIKTRGQQVTLSCSPISGHRSVSWYQQTPGQGLQFLFEYFSETQRNKGNFPGRFSGRQFSNSRSEMNVSTLELGDSALYLCASSLGGGWTYNEQFFGPGTRLTVL.

This clonotype was detected many times. V and J are TRBV15 and TRBJ2-5; perhaps TRBD2 as D (6 bases). The germline CDR1 and CDR2 sequences are LNHNV and YYDKDF (reference sequence). V lost 4 bases and J 7 bases, leaving 16 bases between the germline ends. CDR3 length: 14 residues. CDR3 bases: TGTGCCACCAGCACCCCGGAGGGCCGTCCGACCCAGTACTTC. This encodes CATSTPEGRPTQYF.

V is TRBV27 and J is TRBJ2-2; possibly TRBD2 for D (6 bases). The germline gives CDR1 MNHEY, CDR2 SMNVEV (reference sequence). V was pared by 2 bases and J by 7 bases, with 26 bases between. The CDR3 loop spans 19 amino acids. The CDR3 DNA follows: TGTGCCAGCAGTTTACGCGGCGGGGTGGCAGGGAGCAGTAGCGGGGAGCTGTTTTTT. Translated: CASSLRGGVAGSSSGELFF.

The chain has TRBV7-2 and TRBJ2-3, with 11 bases matching TRBD2. J gave up 6 bases and V 4 bases, and 6 bases lay outside the gene matches. Per germline, CDR1 SGHTA and CDR2 FQGNSA. This CDR3 comprises 15 residues. The CDR3: CASSSASGRLDTQYF. The CDR3 DNA follows: TGTGCCAGCAGCTCCGCTAGCGGGAGGCTGGATACGCAGTATTTT.

Many counts were recorded for this clonotype. The V and J genes are TRBV20-1 and TRBJ1-1, with TRBD1 as a possible D gene (6 bases). The CDR3 contains 12 residues. CDR1 is DFQATT, CDR2 SNEGSKA, per germline (reference sequence). The V end lost 5 bases, the J end lost 5 bases, and 12 bases lay between the germline ends. The CDR3 spells CSASQGLTEAFF. DNA of the CDR3: TGCAGTGCTTCACAGGGTTTGACTGAAGCTTTCTTT.

This clonotype was detected ten times or more. The rearrangement links TRBV18 to TRBJ2-7; possible D gene TRBD1, 5 bases. Between the trimmed V and J ends, which lost 1 base and 9 bases, there was a span of 19 bases. The CDR3 covers 15 residues. Germline CDR1 and CDR2: KGHSH and LQKENI. DNA of the CDR3: TGTGCCAGCTCACCACAGACAGCGCTCCCCTCGGGGCAGTACTTC. Translating gives CASSPQTALPSGQYF.

This clonotype occurred a few times. The chain couples TRBV20-1 to TRBJ2-1; 11 positions match TRBD2. The CDR3 is made up of 20 amino acids. V lost 4 bases, J lost 3 bases, and 20 bases stayed unmatched. The germline V gene has CDR1 DFQATT and CDR2 SNEGSKA (reference sequence). The DNA for the CDR3 is TGCAGTGCTATGGTCGGATCTTGGGCCCCCGGGACTAGCGGCTACAATGAGCAGTTCTTC. Residues: CSAMVGSWAPGTSGYNEQFF.

This clonotype was seen only a few times. The CDR3 loop reads CASSFSPTNTGELFF. The CDR3, as DNA: TGTGCCAGCAGCTTCAGCCCCACGAACACCGGGGAGCTGTTTTTT. This chain connects TRBV5-8 to TRBJ2-2; no definite D call. V lost 2 bases to trimming and J lost 0 bases, with 8 bases between them. Germline V lookup: CDR1 SGHTS, CDR2 YDEGEE. The CDR3 length is 15 residues.

This clonotype was seen only a few times. This rearrangement joins TRBV5-5 to TRBJ1-2, with D possibly being TRBD1 (5 bases). V lost 3 bases to trimming and J lost 5 bases, with 14 bases between them. The CDR3 has 14 residues. Germline V gene data show CDR1 as SGHKS and CDR2 as YYEKEE (reference sequence). CDR3 protein: CASSSSPGGYGYTF. CDR3 sequence (DNA): TGTGCCAGCAGCTCCTCCCCCGGGGGTTATGGCTACACCTTC.

This clonotype was counted only a few times. The chain links TRBV7-9 to TRBJ1-2; D may be TRBD1 (5 bases). The V gene's germline CDR1 is SEHNR and CDR2 FQNEAQ (reference sequence). V lost 5 bases, J lost 6 bases, and 13 bases lay in between. The CDR3 has 13 amino acids. CDR3 bases: TGTGCCAGCAGCACCGACTGGGGCCATGGCTACACCTTC. It specifies CASSTDWGHGYTF. Complete variable domain (other parts from reference TRBV7-9 and TRBJ1-2): DTGVSQNPRHKITKRGQNVTFRCDPISEHNRLYWYRQTLGQGPEFLTYFQNEAQLEKSRLLSDRFSAERPKGSFSTLEIQRTEQGDSAMYLCASSTDWGHGYTFGSGTRLTVV.

This clonotype was found many times. The chain is built from TRBV5-6 and TRBJ2-1; TRBD2 aligns across 8 bases. There are 16 residues in the CDR3. Trimming took 0 bases from V and 4 from J; bases not matched to a gene: 6. CDR1 and CDR2 (germline): SGHDT, YYEEEE. The CDR3 sequence is CASSLVGGRSYNEQFF. CDR3 nucleotides: TGTGCCAGCAGCTTGGTTGGCGGGAGGAGTTACAATGAGCAGTTCTTC.

This clonotype occurred many times. The rearrangement uses TRBV12-3 or TRBV12-4 and TRBJ2-7; D might be TRBD1 (6 bases). Trimming removed 4 bases at V and 1 base at J, with 11 bases between. The CDR3 contains 14 residues. The CDR3 DNA is TGTGCCAGCAGTTCAGAGACAGGATCCTACGAGCAGTACTTC. Translating it yields CASSSETGSYEQYF.

The sample holds a few counts of this clonotype. The chain carries TRBV2 and TRBJ2-1, with D perhaps matching TRBD2 (6 bases). This CDR3 has 14 residues. V was shortened by 6 bases and J by 4 bases, with 13 bases between the two germline ends. The germline V gene encodes CDR1 SNHLY and CDR2 FYNNEI. The CDR3 bases are TGTGCCAGCAGGTGGGTGGGAGGTTACAATGAGCAGTTCTTC. It yields the protein CASRWVGGYNEQFF.